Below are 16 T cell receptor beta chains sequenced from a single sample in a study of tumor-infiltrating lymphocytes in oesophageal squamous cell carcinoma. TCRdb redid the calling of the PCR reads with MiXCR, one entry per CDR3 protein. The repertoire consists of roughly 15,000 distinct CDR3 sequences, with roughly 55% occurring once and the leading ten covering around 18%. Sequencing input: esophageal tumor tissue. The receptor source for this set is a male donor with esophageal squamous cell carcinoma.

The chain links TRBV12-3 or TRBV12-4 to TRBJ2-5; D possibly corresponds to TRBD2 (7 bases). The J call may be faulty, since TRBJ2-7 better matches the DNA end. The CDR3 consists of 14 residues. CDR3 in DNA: TGTGCCAGCAGTATCTCGGGGGGCCCCTACGAGCAGTACTTC. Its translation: CASSISGGPYEQYF.

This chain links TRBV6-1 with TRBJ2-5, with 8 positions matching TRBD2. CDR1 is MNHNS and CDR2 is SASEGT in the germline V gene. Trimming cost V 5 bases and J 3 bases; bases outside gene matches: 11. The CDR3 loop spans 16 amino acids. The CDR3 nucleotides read TGTGCCAGCAGTAGACGGGAGGGCTCGGGGGAAGAGACCCAGTACTTC. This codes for CASSRREGSGEETQYF.

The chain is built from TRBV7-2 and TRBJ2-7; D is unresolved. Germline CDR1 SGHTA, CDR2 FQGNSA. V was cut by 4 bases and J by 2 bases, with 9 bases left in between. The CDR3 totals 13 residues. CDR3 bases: TGTGCCAGCAGCTCCGCGATACCCTACGAGCAGTACTTC. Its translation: CASSSAIPYEQYF.

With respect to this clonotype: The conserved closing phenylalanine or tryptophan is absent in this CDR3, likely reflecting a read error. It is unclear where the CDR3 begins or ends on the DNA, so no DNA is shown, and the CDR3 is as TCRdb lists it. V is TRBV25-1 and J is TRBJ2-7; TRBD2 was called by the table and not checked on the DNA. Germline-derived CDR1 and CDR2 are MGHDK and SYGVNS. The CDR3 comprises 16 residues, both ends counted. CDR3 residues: CASSQLGGTYGYTFGS.

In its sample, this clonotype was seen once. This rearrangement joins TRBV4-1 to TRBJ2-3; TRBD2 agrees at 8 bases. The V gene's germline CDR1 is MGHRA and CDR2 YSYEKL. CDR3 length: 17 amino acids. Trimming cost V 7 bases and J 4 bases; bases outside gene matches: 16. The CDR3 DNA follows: TGCGCCAGCACCCACCTGGGAGCGGGGGCTCGCCCAGATACGCAGTATTTT. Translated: CASTHLGAGARPDTQYF.

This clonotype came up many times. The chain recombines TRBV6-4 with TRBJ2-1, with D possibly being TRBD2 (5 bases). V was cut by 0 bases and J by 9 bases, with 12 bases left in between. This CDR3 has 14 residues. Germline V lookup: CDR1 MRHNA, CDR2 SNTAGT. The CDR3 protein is CASSDSPEGGEQFF. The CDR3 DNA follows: TGTGCCAGCAGTGACTCGCCTGAGGGTGGTGAGCAGTTCTTC.

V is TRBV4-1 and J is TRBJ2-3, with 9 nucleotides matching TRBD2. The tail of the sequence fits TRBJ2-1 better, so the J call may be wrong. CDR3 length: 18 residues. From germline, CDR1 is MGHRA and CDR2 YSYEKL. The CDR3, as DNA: TGCGCCAGCAGCCAAGACCGACTAGCGGATCCGACGGGGAATGAGCAGTTCTTC. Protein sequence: CASSQDRLADPTGNEQFF.

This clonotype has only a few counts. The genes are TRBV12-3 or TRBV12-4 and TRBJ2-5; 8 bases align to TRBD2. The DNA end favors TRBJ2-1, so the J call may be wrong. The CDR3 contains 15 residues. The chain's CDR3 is CASSLNLAGYNEQFF. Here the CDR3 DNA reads TGTGCCAGCAGCCTCAACCTAGCGGGTTACAATGAGCAGTTCTTC.

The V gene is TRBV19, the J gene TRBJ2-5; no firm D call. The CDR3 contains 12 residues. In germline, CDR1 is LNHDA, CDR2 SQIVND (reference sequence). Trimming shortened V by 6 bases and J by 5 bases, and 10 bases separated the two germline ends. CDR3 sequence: CASRPNGETQYF. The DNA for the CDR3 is TGTGCCAGTAGGCCGAACGGGGAGACCCAGTACTTC.

The CDR3 loop reads CAIRGGAGYEQYF. The DNA of the CDR3 is TGTGCCATCAGAGGTGGGGCGGGGTACGAGCAGTACTTC. This chain joins TRBV10-3 and TRBJ2-4; a possible D gene is TRBD2 (6 bases). The DNA end lines up better with TRBJ2-7; the J call may be wrong. CDR1 ENHRY and CDR2 SYGVKD come from the germline V gene. The CDR3 covers 13 residues.

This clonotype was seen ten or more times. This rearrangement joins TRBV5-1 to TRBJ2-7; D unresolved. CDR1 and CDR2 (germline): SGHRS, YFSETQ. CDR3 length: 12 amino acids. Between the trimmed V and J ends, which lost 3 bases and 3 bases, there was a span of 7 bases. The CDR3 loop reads CASSSSSYEQYF. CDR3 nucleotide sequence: TGCGCCAGCAGCTCGAGCAGCTACGAGCAGTACTTC.

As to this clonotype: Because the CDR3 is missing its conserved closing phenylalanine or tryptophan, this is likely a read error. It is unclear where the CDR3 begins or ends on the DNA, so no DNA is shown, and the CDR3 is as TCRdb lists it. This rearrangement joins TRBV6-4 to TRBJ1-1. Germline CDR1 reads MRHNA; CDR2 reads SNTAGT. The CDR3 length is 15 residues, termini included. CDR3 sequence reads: CASSDSFVSATPSVR.

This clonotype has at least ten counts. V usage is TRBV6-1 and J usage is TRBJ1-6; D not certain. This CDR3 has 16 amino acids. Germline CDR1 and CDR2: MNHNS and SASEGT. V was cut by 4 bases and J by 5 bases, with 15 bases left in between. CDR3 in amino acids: CASSGGLGSNNSPLHF. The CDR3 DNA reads TGTGCCAGCAGTGGGGGTTTAGGGAGTAATAATTCACCCCTCCACTTT.

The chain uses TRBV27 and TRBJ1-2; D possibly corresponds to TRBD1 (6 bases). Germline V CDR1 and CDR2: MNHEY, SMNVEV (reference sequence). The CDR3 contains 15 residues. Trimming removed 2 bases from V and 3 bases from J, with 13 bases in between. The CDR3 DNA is TGTGCCAGCAGTTTAGGGCCCACAGGGCACTATGGCTACACCTTC. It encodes CASSLGPTGHYGYTF.

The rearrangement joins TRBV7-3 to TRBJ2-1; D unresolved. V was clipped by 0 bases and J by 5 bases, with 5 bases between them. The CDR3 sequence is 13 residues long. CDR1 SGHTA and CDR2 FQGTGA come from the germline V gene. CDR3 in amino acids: CASSLTRDNEQFF. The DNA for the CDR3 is TGTGCCAGCAGCTTAACTAGGGACAATGAGCAGTTCTTC.

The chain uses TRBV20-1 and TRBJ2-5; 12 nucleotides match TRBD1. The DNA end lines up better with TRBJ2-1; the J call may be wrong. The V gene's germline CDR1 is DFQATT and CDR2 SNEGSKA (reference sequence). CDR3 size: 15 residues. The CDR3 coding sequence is TGCAGTGCTTTCTTCCGGGACAGGGGGCTCGGTGAGCAGTTCTTC. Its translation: CSAFFRDRGLGEQFF.